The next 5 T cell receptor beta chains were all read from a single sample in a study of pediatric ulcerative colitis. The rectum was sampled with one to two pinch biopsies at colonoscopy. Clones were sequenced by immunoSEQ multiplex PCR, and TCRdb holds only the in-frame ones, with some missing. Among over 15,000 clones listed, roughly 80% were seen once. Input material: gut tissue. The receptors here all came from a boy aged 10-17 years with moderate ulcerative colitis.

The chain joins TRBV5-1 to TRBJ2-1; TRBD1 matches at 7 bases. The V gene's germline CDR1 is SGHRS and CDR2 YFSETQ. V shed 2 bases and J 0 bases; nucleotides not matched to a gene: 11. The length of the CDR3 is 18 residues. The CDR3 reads CASSLTPGQTHSYNEQFF. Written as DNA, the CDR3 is TGCGCCAGCAGCTTAACCCCGGGACAGACTCACTCCTACAATGAGCAGTTCTTC.

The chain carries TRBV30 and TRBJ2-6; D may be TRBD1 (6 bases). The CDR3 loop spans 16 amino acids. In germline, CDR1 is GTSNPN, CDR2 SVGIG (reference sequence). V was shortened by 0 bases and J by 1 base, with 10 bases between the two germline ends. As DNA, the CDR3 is TGTGCCTGGAGTGTAACAGGGATGTCTGGGGCCAACGTCCTGACTTTC. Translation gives CAWSVTGMSGANVLTF. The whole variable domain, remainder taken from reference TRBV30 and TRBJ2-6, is SQTIHQWPATLVQPVGSPLSLECTVEGTSNPNLYWYRQAAGRGLQLLFYSVGIGQISSEVPQNLSASRPQDRQFILSSKKLLLSDSGFYLCAWSVTGMSGANVLTFGAGSRLTVL.

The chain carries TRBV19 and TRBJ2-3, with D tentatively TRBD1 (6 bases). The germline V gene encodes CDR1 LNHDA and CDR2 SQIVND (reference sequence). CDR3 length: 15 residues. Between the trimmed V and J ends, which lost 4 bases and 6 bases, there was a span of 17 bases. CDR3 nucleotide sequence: TGTGCCAGTAGTAGACCACAGGGAATCGGTGATACGCAGTATTTT. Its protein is CASSRPQGIGDTQYF. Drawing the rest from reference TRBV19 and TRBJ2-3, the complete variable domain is DGGITQSPKYLFRKEGQNVTLSCEQNLNHDAMYWYRQDPGQGLRLIYYSQIVNDFQKGDIAEGYSVSREKKESFPLTVTSAQKNPTAFYLCASSRPQGIGDTQYFGPGTRLTVL.

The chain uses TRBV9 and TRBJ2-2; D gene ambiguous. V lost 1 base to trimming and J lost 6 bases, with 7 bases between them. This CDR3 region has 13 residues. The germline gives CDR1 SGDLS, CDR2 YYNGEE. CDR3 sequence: CASSVNPPGELFF. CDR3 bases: TGTGCCAGCAGCGTAAATCCCCCCGGGGAGCTGTTTTTT. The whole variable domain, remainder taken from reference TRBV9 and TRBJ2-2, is DSGVTQTPKHLITATGQRVTLRCSPRSGDLSVYWYQQSLDQGLQFLIQYYNGEERAKGNILERFSAQQFPDLHSELNLSSLELGDSALYFCASSVNPPGELFFGEGSRLTVL.

This chain's CDR3 is CASRPPPSYNSPLHF. Written as DNA, the CDR3 is TGTGCCAGCAGGCCCCCCCCCTCCTATAATTCACCCCTCCACTTT. This sequence joins TRBV6-1 and TRBJ1-6; D remains unclear. The V gene lost 6 bases and the J gene lost 0 bases, with 9 bases spanning the gap. This CDR3 has 15 residues. CDR1 is MNHNS and CDR2 is SASEGT in the germline V gene.